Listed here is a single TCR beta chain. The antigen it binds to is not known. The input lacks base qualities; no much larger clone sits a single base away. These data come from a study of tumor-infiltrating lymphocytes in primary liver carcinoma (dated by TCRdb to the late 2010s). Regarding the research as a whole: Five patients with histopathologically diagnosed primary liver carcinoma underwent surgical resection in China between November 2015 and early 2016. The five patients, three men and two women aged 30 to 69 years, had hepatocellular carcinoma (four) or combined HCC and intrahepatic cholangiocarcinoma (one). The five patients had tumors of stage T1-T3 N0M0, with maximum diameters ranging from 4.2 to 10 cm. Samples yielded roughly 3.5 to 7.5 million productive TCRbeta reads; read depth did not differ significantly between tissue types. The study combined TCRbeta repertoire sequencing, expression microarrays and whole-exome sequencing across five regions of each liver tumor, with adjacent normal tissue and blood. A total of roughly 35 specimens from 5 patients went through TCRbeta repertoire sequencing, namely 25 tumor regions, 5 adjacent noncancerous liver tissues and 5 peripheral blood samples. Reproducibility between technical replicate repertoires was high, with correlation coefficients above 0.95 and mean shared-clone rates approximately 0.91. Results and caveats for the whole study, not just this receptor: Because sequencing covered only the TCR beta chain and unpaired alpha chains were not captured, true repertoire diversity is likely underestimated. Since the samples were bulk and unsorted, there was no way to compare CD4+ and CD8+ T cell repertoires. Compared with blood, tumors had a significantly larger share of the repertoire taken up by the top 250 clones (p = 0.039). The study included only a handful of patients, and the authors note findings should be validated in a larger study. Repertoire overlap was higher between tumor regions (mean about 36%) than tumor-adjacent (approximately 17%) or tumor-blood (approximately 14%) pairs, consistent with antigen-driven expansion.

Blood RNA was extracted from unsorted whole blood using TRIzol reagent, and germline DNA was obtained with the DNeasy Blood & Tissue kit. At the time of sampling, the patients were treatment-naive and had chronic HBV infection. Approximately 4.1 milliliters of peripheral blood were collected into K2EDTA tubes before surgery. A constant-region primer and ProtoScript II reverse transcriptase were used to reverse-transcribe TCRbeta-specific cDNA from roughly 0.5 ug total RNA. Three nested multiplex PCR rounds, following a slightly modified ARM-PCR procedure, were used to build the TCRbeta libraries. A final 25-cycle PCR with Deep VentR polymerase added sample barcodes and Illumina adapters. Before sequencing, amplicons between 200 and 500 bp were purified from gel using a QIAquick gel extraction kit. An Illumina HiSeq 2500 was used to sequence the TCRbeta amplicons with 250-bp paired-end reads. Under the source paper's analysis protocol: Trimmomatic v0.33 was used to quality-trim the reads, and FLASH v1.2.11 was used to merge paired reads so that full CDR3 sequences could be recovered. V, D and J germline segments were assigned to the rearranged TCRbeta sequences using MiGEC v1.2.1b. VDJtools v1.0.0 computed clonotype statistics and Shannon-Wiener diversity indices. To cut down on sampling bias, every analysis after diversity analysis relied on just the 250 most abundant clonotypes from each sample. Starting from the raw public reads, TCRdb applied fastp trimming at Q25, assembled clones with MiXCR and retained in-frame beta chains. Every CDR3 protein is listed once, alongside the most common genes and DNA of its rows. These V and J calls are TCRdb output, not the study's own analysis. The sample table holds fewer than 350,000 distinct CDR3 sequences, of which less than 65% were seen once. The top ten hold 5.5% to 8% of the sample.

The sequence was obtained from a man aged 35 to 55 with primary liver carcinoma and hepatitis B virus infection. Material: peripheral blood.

This receptor has the CDR3 CASSLVVAGGAYEQYF. The DNA sequence is given as TGTGCCAGCAGCTTAGTGGTAGCGGGAGGAGCCTACGAGCAGTACTTC. The chain joins TRBV7-9 to TRBJ2-7, with 10 middle bases fitting TRBD2. After removal of 1 base from V and 2 bases from J, the junction retains 5 bases not matched to a gene. CDR1 and CDR2 are drawn from the germline V gene (reference sequence): SEHNR, FQNEAQ. The CDR3 spans 16 residues, from the cysteine through the phenylalanine. The DNA shown is the 48-base CDR3, in frame from base 1.